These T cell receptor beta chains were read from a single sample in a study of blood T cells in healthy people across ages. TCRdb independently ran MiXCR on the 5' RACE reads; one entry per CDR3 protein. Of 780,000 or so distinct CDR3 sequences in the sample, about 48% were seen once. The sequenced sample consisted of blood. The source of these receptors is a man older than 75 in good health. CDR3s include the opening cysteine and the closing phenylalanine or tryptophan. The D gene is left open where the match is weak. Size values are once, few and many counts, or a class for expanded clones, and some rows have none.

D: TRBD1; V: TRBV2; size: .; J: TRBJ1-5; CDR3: CASTTRGQRNQPQHF; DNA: TGTGCCAGCACGACCCGGGGACAGCGCAATCAGCCCCAGCATTTT
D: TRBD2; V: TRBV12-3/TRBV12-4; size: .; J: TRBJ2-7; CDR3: CASSLASGRLGEQYF; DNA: TGTGCCAGCAGTTTAGCCAGCGGGAGATTGGGCGAGCAGTACTTC
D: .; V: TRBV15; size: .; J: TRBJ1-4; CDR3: CATLFDRGTNEKLFF; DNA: TGTGCCACCTTGTTCGATCGGGGCACTAATGAAAAACTGTTTTTT
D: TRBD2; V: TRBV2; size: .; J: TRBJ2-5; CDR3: CATRGLAVRAQYF; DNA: TGTGCCACCCGGGGACTAGCTGTCCGGGCCCAGTACTTC
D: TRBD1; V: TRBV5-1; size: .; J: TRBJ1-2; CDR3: CASSGDRGGYGYTF; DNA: TGCGCCAGCAGCGGCGACAGGGGAGGCTATGGCTACACCTTC
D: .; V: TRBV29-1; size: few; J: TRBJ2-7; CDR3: CSVVGDPYEQYF; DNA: TGCAGCGTTGTGGGGGATCCCTACGAGCAGTACTTC
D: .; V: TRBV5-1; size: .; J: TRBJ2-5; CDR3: CASSLGDEGETQYF; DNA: TGCGCCAGCAGCTTGGGGGACGAGGGAGAGACCCAGTACTTC
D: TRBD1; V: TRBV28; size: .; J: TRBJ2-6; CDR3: CASMPGTGSIGSGANVLTF; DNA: TGTGCCAGCATGCCCGGGACAGGTAGTATAGGCTCTGGGGCCAACGTCCTGACTTTC
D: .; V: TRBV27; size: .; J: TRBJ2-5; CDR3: CASSFRVGWETQYF; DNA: TGTGCCAGCAGTTTTAGAGTCGGCTGGGAGACCCAGTACTTC
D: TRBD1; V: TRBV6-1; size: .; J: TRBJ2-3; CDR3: CASRGSGGVYAYF; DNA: TGTGCCAGCAGGGGATCAGGGGGCGTATACGCGTATTTT
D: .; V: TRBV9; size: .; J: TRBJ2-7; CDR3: CASSASGAGVYEQYF; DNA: TGTGCCAGCAGCGCCTCCGGGGCAGGGGTCTACGAGCAGTACTTC
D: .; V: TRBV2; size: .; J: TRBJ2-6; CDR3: CASRSTPSGANVLTF; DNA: TGTGCCAGCAGGTCCACGCCCTCTGGGGCCAACGTCCTGACTTTC
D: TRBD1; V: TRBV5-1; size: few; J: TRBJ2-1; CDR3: CASSRPRQGSDEQFF; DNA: TGCGCCAGCAGCCGACCCCGACAGGGTTCGGATGAGCAGTTCTTC
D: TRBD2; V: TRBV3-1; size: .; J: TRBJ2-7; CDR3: CASSRAGDGGEQYF; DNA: TGTGCCAGCAGCCGAGCGGGAGATGGGGGCGAGCAGTACTTC
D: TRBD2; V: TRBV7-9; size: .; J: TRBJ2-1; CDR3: CASSLGLASGDEQFF; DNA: TGTGCCAGCAGCTTAGGACTAGCGAGCGGGGATGAGCAGTTCTTC
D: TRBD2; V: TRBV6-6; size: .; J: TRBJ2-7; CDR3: CASSYGLAGTSLYEQYF; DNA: TGTGCCAGCAGTTACGGGCTAGCGGGGACTTCGCTCTACGAGCAGTACTTC
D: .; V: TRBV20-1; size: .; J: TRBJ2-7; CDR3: CSARDVGLKPYNEQYF; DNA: TGCAGTGCTAGAGATGTGGGTCTCAAACCCTACAATGAGCAGTACTTC
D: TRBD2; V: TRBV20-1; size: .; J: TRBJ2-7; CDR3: CSAGGTSDYEQYF; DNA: TGCAGTGCTGGAGGGACTAGCGACTACGAGCAGTACTTC
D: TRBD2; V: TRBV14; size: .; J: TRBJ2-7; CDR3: CASIQIAGGGNEQYF; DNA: TGTGCCAGCATCCAAATAGCGGGAGGGGGGAATGAGCAGTACTTC
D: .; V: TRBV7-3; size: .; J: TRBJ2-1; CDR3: CASSWTGGNSSYNEQFF; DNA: TGTGCCAGCAGCTGGACTGGCGGAAACAGCTCCTACAATGAGCAGTTCTTC
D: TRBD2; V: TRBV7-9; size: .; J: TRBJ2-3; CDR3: CASSWASSGRAGDTQYF; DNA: TGTGCCAGCAGCTGGGCATCAAGCGGGAGAGCTGGAGATACGCAGTATTTT
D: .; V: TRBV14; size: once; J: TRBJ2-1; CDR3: CTSSQVINEQFF; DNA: TGTACCAGCAGCCAAGTAATCAATGAGCAGTTCTTC
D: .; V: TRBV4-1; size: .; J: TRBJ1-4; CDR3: CASSRLEGVGEKLFF; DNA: TGCGCCAGCAGCCGCCTGGAAGGGGTGGGAGAAAAACTGTTTTTT
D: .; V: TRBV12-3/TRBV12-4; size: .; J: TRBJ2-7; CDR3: CASSRVSSYEQYF; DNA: TGTGCCAGCAGTAGGGTGAGCTCCTACGAGCAGTACTTC
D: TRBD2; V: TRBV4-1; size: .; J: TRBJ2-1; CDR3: CASSPTRSGRRNEQFF; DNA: TGCGCCAGCAGCCCTACTCGAAGCGGGAGGCGGAATGAGCAGTTCTTC
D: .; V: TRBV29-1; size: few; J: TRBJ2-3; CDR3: CSVELHRTDTQYF; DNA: TGCAGCGTTGAACTACACCGCACAGATACGCAGTATTTT
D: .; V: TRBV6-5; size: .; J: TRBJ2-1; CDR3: CASSYRLDNPNEQFF; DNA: TGTGCCAGCAGTTACCGTCTGGACAACCCCAATGAGCAGTTCTTC
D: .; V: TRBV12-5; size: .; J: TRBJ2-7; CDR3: CASGFRLSYEQYF; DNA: TGTGCTAGTGGTTTTCGACTCTCCTACGAGCAGTACTTC
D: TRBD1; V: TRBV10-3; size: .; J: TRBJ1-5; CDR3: CASNDQTGKRQPQHF; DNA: TGTGCCTCTAACGACCAGACAGGGAAACGTCAGCCCCAGCATTTT
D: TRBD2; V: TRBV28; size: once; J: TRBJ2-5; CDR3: CASSPQGWGELAETQYF; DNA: TGTGCCAGCAGCCCTCAAGGTTGGGGTGAACTAGCGGAGACCCAGTACTTC
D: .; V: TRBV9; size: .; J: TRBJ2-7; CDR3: CASSVDTNEQYF; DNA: TGTGCCAGCAGCGTAGACACGAACGAGCAGTACTTC
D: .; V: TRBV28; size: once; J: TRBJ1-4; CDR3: CASSAAVREKLFF; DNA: TGTGCCAGCAGCGCGGCAGTCCGGGAAAAACTGTTTTTT
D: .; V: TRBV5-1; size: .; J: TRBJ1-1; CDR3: CASSLASGRVNTEAFF; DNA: TGCGCCAGCAGCTTGGCCTCTGGCAGGGTGAACACTGAAGCTTTCTTT
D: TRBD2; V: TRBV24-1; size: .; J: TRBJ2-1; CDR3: CATSDLETSGKHNEQFF; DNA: TGTGCCACCAGTGATTTGGAAACTAGCGGGAAGCACAATGAGCAGTTCTTC
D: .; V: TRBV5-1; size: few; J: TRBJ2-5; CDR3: CASSFGMMGGRETQYF; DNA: TGCGCCAGCAGCTTCGGTATGATGGGGGGAAGAGAGACCCAGTACTTC
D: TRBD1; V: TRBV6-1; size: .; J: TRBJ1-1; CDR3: CASKIQGNTETFF; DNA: TGTGCCAGCAAAATACAGGGGAACACTGAAACTTTCTTT
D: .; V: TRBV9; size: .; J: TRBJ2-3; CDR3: CAGSVVGAADTQYF; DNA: TGTGCCGGCAGCGTAGTGGGGGCGGCAGATACGCAGTATTTT
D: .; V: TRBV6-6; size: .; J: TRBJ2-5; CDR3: CASKASYQETQYF; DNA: TGTGCCAGCAAAGCTAGCTACCAAGAGACCCAGTACTTC
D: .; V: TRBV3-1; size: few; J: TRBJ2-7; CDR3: CASSPGKGGIEQYF; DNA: TGTGCCAGCAGCCCCGGGAAGGGGGGAATCGAGCAGTACTTC
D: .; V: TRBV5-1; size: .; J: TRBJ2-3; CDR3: CASSASRGRYAYF; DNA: TGCGCCAGCAGCGCCTCCAGGGGCAGATACGCGTATTTT
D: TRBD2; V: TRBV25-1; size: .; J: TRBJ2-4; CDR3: CASSVRGGLSSYNEQYF; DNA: TGTGCCAGCAGTGTTCGGGGGGGGCTAAGCTCCTACAATGAGCAGTACTTC
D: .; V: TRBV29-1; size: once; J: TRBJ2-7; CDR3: CSVGMGYEQYF; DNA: TGCAGCGTTGGAATGGGCTACGAGCAGTACTTC
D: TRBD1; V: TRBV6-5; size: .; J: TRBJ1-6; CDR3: CASSWTGQGAYNSPLHF; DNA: TGTGCCAGCAGTTGGACAGGACAGGGGGCATATAATTCACCCCTCCACTTT
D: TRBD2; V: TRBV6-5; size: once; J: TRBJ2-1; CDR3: CASSYSPITSGRQFF; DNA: TGTGCCAGCAGTTACTCGCCCATCACTAGCGGGCGGCAGTTCTTC
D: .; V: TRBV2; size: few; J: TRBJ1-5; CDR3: CASSLQGRDQPQHF; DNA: TGTGCCAGCAGTCTCCAGGGGCGAGATCAGCCCCAGCATTTT
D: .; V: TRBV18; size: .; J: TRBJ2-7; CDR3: CASSPGGDYEQYF; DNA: TGTGCCAGCTCGCCAGGAGGGGACTACGAGCAGTACTTC
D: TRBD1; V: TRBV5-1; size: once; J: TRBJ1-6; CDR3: CASGGTGLSSYNSPLHF; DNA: TGCGCCAGCGGCGGGACAGGACTAAGCTCCTATAATTCACCCCTCCACTTT
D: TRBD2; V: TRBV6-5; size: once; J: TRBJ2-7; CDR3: CASRPGLAGVSEQYF; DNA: TGTGCCAGCAGGCCGGGACTAGCGGGAGTCTCCGAGCAGTACTTC
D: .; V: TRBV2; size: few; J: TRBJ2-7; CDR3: CASSYALYEQYF; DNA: TGTGCCAGCAGTTATGCCCTCTACGAGCAGTACTTC
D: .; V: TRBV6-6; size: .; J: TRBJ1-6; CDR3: CASGGGRYNSPLHF; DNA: TGTGCCAGCGGTGGGGGGCGTTATAATTCACCCCTCCACTTT
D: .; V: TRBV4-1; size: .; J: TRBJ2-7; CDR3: CASSQDQRAGYEQYF; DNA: TGCGCCAGCAGCCAAGATCAGAGGGCAGGGTACGAGCAGTACTTC
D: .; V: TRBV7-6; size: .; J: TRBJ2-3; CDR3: CASSSLPLSTDTQYF; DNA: TGTGCCAGCAGCTCCCTGCCCCTTAGCACAGATACGCAGTATTTT
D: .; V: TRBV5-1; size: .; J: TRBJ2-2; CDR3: CASSPFGVDTGELFF; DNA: TGCGCCAGCAGCCCCTTTGGGGTAGACACCGGGGAGCTGTTTTTT
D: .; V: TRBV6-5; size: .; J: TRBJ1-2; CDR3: CASSATAPYGYTF; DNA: TGTGCCAGCAGTGCGACAGCGCCCTATGGCTACACCTTC
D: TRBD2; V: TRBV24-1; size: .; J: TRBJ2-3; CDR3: CATSDFQRGSTDTQYF; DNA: TGTGCCACCAGTGATTTCCAGCGGGGGAGCACAGATACGCAGTATTTT
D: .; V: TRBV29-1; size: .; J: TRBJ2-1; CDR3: CSVPNGVNEQFF; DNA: TGCAGCGTTCCAAATGGGGTGAATGAGCAGTTCTTC
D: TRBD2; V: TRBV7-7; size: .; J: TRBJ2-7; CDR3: CASSPPPGTRVFYEQYF; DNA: TGTGCTAGCAGCCCCCCACCCGGGACTAGGGTTTTCTACGAGCAGTACTTC
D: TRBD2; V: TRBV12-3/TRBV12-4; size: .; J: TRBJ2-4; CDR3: CASSSSGRDIQYF; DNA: TGTGCCAGCAGTTCTAGCGGGAGGGACATTCAGTACTTC
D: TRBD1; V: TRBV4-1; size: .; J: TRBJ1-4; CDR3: CASLKEITGEEKLFF; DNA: TGCGCCAGCCTGAAAGAAATAACAGGGGAGGAAAAACTGTTTTTT
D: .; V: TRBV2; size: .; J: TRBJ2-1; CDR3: CASSTEGGFYNEQFF; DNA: TGTGCCAGCAGCACGGAGGGGGGATTTTACAATGAGCAGTTCTTC